The 18 T cell receptor beta chains reported below all come from one sample, sequenced in a study of blood T cell repertoires in COVID-19. Profiling relied on immunoSEQ multiplex PCR, and the TCRdb table lists in-frame clones only, not all of them. The sample holds under 200,000 clones, around 80% seen once. The sequencing input was PBMCs or T cells enriched from blood (not recorded which). The receptors shown here come from a man aged 45 to 65 who had recovered from COVID-19.

This clone turned up a few times. V gene TRBV11-2 combines with J gene TRBJ2-7; 9 bases map to TRBD2. The CDR3 length is 16 residues. From germline, CDR1 is SGHAT and CDR2 FQNNGV. The V and J ends lost 5 bases and 1 base, in that order; junction bases with no gene match: 9. CDR3 protein: CASSPAGTSLSYEQYF. CDR3 DNA: TGTGCCAGCAGCCCAGCCGGGACTAGCTTATCCTACGAGCAGTACTTC.

The genes are TRBV6-5 and TRBJ2-1, with 11 nucleotides matching TRBD2. Germline V gene sequence: CDR1 MNHEY, CDR2 SVGAGI. This CDR3 contains 15 residues. V lost 6 bases and J lost 4; bases outside the gene matches: 5. CDR3 nucleotide sequence: TGTGCCAGCAGGCCGGGACTAGCGGATTACAATGAGCAGTTCTTC. Translating it yields CASRPGLADYNEQFF.

This sequence joins TRBV5-4 and TRBJ1-2, with D possibly TRBD1 on 5 matching bases. Trimming removed 1 base at V and 7 bases at J, with 14 bases between. The CDR3 runs to 14 residues. CDR1 is SGHNT and CDR2 is YYREEE in the germline V gene (reference sequence). The CDR3 DNA sequence: TGTGCCAGCAGCTTGAAGGGGATACGCGGTGGCTACACCTTC. This codes for CASSLKGIRGGYTF.

The rearrangement links TRBV5-1 to TRBJ2-1; TRBD1 might be the D (6 bases). Deletions cut 0 bases from V and 6 bases from J, with 13 bases between. The CDR3 consists of 15 residues. The germline V gene encodes CDR1 SGHRS and CDR2 YFSETQ. CDR3 region: CASSLDGRGSNEQFF. DNA for the CDR3: TGCGCCAGCAGCTTGGATGGCAGGGGATCCAATGAGCAGTTCTTC.

The rearrangement links TRBV20-1 to TRBJ2-2; perhaps TRBD1 as D (5 bases). The CDR3 length is 12 residues. CDR1 is DFQATT and CDR2 is SNEGSKA in the germline V gene (reference sequence). V was clipped by 3 bases and J by 6 bases, with 8 bases between them. The CDR3 DNA reads TGCAGTGCTAGTGCAGGGTCCGGGGAGCTGTTTTTT. It encodes CSASAGSGELFF.

The chain uses TRBV28 and TRBJ2-2; tentatively, D is TRBD2 (5 bases). Per germline, CDR1 MDHEN and CDR2 SYDVKM. The CDR3 has 16 residues. Trimming took 6 bases from V and 5 from J, leaving 19 bases between them. The CDR3 protein is CASSLVPGSGTGELFF. In nucleotides, the CDR3 is TGTGCCAGCAGCCTAGTTCCAGGCTCGGGGACCGGGGAGCTGTTTTTT.

This clone was seen a single time. The V and J genes are TRBV7-8 and TRBJ2-7; tentative D call: TRBD2 (6 bases). The germline gives CDR1 SGHVS, CDR2 FQNEAQ. This CDR3 has 14 residues. With 1 base removed from V and 3 bases from J, the gap between germline ends came to 10 bases. This CDR3 reads CASSLGGENYEQYF. Here the CDR3 DNA reads TGTGCCAGCAGCTTAGGGGGGGAAAACTACGAGCAGTACTTC.

This chain links TRBV27 with TRBJ2-5; 10 nucleotides align to TRBD2. Germline trimming cut 8 bases from V and 4 bases from J; bases unmatched to any gene: 16. Germline-derived CDR1 and CDR2 are MNHEY and SMNVEV (reference sequence). The CDR3 is made up of 17 amino acids. DNA of the CDR3: TGTGCCAGCCGCAGCGTGGTAGCGGGGGGATTATTAGAGACCCAGTACTTC. Protein product: CASRSVVAGGLLETQYF.

This clone came up many times. The genes are TRBV4-2 and TRBJ1-4, with 10 bases aligning to TRBD1. V shed 0 bases, J shed 8 bases, and the junction held 6 bases outside the gene matches. The CDR3 sequence is 16 residues long. The V gene's germline CDR1 is LGHNA and CDR2 YNFKEQ. CDR3 DNA sequence: TGTGCCAGCAGCCAAGATAAAGGACAGGGGGTGGAAAAACTGTTTTTT. It translates to CASSQDKGQGVEKLFF.

The chain carries TRBV5-1 and TRBJ2-7; 9 bases map to TRBD1. Germline V CDR1 and CDR2: SGHRS, YFSETQ. V lost 5 bases and J lost 2; bases outside the gene matches: 8. There are 15 residues in the CDR3. The CDR3 is CASSSTGGLPYEQYF. For the CDR3, the DNA is TGCGCCAGCAGTTCGACAGGGGGACTGCCCTACGAGCAGTACTTC.

A few counts support this clone. The V and J genes are TRBV5-8 and TRBJ1-5; 8 nucleotides agree with TRBD1. CDR3 size: 13 residues. V was pared by 4 bases and J by 13 bases, with 10 bases of the junction left unmatched. Germline V gives CDR1 SGHTS, CDR2 YDEGEE. The chain's CDR3 is CASSPRSDRVQHF. CDR3 sequence (DNA): TGTGCCAGCAGCCCGAGGTCGGACAGGGTGCAGCATTTT.

This clone appeared a few times. V usage is TRBV4-1 and J usage is TRBJ1-6, with unresolved D. CDR1 and CDR2 from the germline V gene are MGHRA and YSYEKL. Trimming cost V 2 bases and J 8 bases, with 13 bases left between them. The CDR3 covers 15 residues. The chain's CDR3 is CASSQSPGEYSPLHF. CDR3 DNA sequence: TGCGCCAGCAGCCAAAGCCCCGGGGAATATTCACCCCTCCACTTT.

This chain joins TRBV5-8 and TRBJ2-4; perhaps TRBD1 as D (6 bases). CDR1 and CDR2 from the germline V gene are SGHTS and YDEGEE. This CDR3 spans 12 amino acids. V was pared by 4 bases and J by 8 bases, with 10 bases between. The CDR3 loop is CASSPTGYIQYF. The CDR3 DNA sequence: TGTGCCAGCAGCCCCACAGGGTACATTCAGTACTTC.

The chain recombines TRBV5-1 with TRBJ1-2; 8 nucleotides match TRBD1. The germline V gene encodes CDR1 SGHRS and CDR2 YFSETQ. Trimming removed 5 bases from V and 4 bases from J; junction bases left unmatched: 7. The CDR3 covers 14 residues. CDR3 sequence: CASRYPGTGYGYTF. In DNA, the CDR3 is TGCGCCAGCAGATACCCGGGGACAGGCTATGGCTACACCTTC.

V and J are TRBV5-6 and TRBJ2-3, with a weak D call TRBD1 (5 bases). CDR3 length: 16 residues. In germline, CDR1 is SGHDT, CDR2 YYEEEE. V lost 3 bases and J 1 base, leaving 15 bases between the germline ends. The CDR3 protein is CASSYRTTMGTDTQYF. Written as DNA, the CDR3 is TGTGCCAGCAGCTATCGGACAACAATGGGCACAGATACGCAGTATTTT.

The V gene is TRBV5-1, the J gene TRBJ1-1; 8 bases fit TRBD1. With 3 bases clipped from V and 2 bases from J, the junction kept 3 bases outside the gene matches. The CDR3 runs 14 residues. CDR1 SGHRS and CDR2 YFSETQ come from the germline V gene. In nucleotides, the CDR3 is TGCGCCAGCAGCTGGACAGGGAGTAACACTGAAGCTTTCTTT. Translated, it gives CASSWTGSNTEAFF.

The rearrangement joins TRBV7-9 to TRBJ2-2; perhaps TRBD1 as D (6 bases). This CDR3 has 16 residues. V lost 6 bases and J lost 6, with 20 bases in between. CDR1 and CDR2 from the germline V gene are SEHNR and FQNEAQ (reference sequence). Here the CDR3 DNA reads TGTGCCAGCAGAATTAGCATCGGTGGGGGCGCCGGGGAGCTGTTTTTT. This translates into CASRISIGGGAGELFF.

This clone came up many times. The chain recombines TRBV12-3 or TRBV12-4 with TRBJ1-1; tentatively, D is TRBD1 (5 bases). V was shortened by 5 bases and J by 12 bases, with 16 bases between the two germline ends. The CDR3 is made up of 12 amino acids. The CDR3 spells CASSPGRFETFF. CDR3 DNA sequence: TGTGCCAGCAGTCCAGGGAGGTTCGAGACTTTCTTT.